This T cell receptor (beta chain) is from a study of blood T cell repertoires in COVID-19. Across the whole study: The United States, Italy and Spain provided the acute and convalescent COVID-19 samples. Sources were T cells, B-cell-depleted T cells, or PBMCs; the material itself was cDNA or gDNA.

In the original processing: Estimated nucleated cell counts came from reference gene primer amplification. Repertoires were generated with immunoSEQ multiplex PCR, while TCRdb's copy carries only in-frame clones and drops some. The DNA gave D and trimming, while V, J and clone size come from that table. The sample gives about 670,000 clones, about nine tenths of which show up once; approximately 0.25% is in the top ten. Input material: peripheral blood. The receptor was isolated from a woman younger than 30 with acute or convalescent COVID-19.

In DNA, the CDR3 is TGTGCCACCAGTGATCGCCGGGACTCTGGGGGGGAGCTGTTTTTT. Residues: CATSDRRDSGGELFF. V and J are TRBV24-1 and TRBJ2-2, with a tentative D call TRBD2 (6 bases). The germline V and J ends were trimmed by 3 bases and 8 bases, with 15 bases remaining between them. Germline CDR1 is KGHDR and CDR2 is SFDVKD. This CDR3 is 15 amino acids long.